This TCR beta chain comes out of a study of blood T cell repertoires in COVID-19. Study in general: Samples taken during acute and convalescent COVID-19 were collected in the United States, Italy and Spain. In each case, the material was cDNA or gDNA derived from T cells, B-cell-depleted T cells, or PBMCs.

As handled by the study authors: The assay estimated nucleated cells by amplifying reference gene primers. Libraries were prepared by immunoSEQ multiplex PCR; TCRdb keeps only in-frame clonotypes and omits some of them. For V, J and clone size, that table is used; D and trimming come from the DNA. The repertoire includes tens of thousands of clones, roughly 78% of them detected once, and 3% to 4% sits in the top ten. The trim removed 4 bases at V and 1 base at J, leaving 6 bases unmatched. The CDR3 spans 18 residues. The germline V gene has CDR1 SGDLS and CDR2 YYNGEE. This receptor was taken from a man aged 55 to 69 with acute or convalescent COVID-19. Sequencing was done on a sample of peripheral blood. J is TRBJ2-3 and V is TRBV9; the match to TRBD2 covers 16 bases. The CDR3 nucleotides read TGTGCCAGCAGCCTTGGGACTAGCGGGAGGGACGGCACAGATACGCAGTATTTT. Its protein product is CASSLGTSGRDGTDTQYF.